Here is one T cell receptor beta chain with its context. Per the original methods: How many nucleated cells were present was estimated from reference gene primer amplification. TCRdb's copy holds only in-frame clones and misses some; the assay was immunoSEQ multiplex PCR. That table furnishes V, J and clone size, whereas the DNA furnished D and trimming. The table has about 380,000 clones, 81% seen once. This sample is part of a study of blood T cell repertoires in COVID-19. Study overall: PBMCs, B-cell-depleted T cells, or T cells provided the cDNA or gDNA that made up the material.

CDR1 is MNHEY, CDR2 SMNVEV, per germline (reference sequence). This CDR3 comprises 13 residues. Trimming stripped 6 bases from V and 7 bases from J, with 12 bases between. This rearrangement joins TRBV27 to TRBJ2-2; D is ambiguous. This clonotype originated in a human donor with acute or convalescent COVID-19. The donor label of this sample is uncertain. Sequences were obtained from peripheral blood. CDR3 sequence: CASSLLPGGELFF. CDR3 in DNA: TGTGCCAGCAGCTTGTTGCCGGGCGGGGAGCTGTTTTTT.